The rows below give T cell receptor beta chains drawn from one sample of a study of blood T cell repertoires in COVID-19. Profiled with immunoSEQ multiplex PCR; TCRdb holds only in-frame clones, not every one. Here the sample spans 150,000 to 200,000 clones, just under 85% being singletons. Sequenced input: peripheral blood. These receptors were collected from a man aged 35 to 55 who had recovered from COVID-19. The CDR3 runs from the conserved cysteine through the conserved F or W. The D gene is left open where the match is weak. Expanded clones get a size class; other rows say once, few or many, or leave the size out.

d_call,j_call,clone_size,v_call,cdr3_aa,cdr3_nt
TRBD1,TRBJ1-5,many,TRBV7-9,CASSVGQGGGNQPQHF,TGTGCCAGCAGCGTAGGACAGGGAGGAGGTAATCAGCCCCAGCATTTT
TRBD1,TRBJ1-5,NA,TRBV5-1,CASSPGGIRNQPQHF,TGCGCCAGCAGCCCAGGGGGGATACGCAATCAGCCCCAGCATTTT
NA,TRBJ2-7,NA,TRBV6-5,CASRKGAGYEQYF,TGTGCCAGCAGAAAGGGGGCGGGGTACGAGCAGTACTTC
TRBD2,TRBJ2-1,NA,TRBV4-3,CASSQGSSGSYNEQFF,TGCGCCAGCAGCCAAGGCTCTAGCGGATCCTACAATGAGCAGTTCTTC
NA,TRBJ1-3,NA,TRBV4-3,CASSQEPPGNSGNTIYF,TGCGCCAGCAGCCAAGAGCCGCCAGGGAATTCTGGAAACACCATATATTTT
NA,TRBJ2-3,NA,TRBV10-3,CAISPGDGTDTQYF,TGTGCCATCAGTCCGGGGGACGGCACAGATACGCAGTATTTT
TRBD1,TRBJ1-1,NA,TRBV7-9,CASRPGQGGRNTEAFF,TGTGCCAGCAGACCGGGACAGGGGGGGCGGAACACTGAAGCTTTCTTT
NA,TRBJ2-2,NA,TRBV19,CASSPIGLRRGNTGKLFF,TGTGCCAGTAGTCCCATTGGCCTCCGACGGGGGAACACCGGGAAGCTGTTTTTT
TRBD2,TRBJ2-5,NA,TRBV19,CASSSLGAGGQETQYF,TGTGCCAGTAGCAGCTTAGGGGCGGGAGGCCAAGAGACCCAGTACTTC
NA,TRBJ2-1,NA,TRBV24-1,CATSDLPPESEFYEQFF,TGTGCCACCAGTGATCTGCCCCCGGAGAGCGAGTTCTATGAGCAGTTCTTC
TRBD2,TRBJ2-4,NA,TRBV2,CASSEGGADIQYF,TGTGCCAGCAGTGAGGGAGGGGCTGACATTCAGTACTTC
NA,TRBJ2-1,once,TRBV1,CTSSPGQGDEQFF,TGCACCAGCAGCCCGGGACAGGGAGATGAGCAGTTCTTC
TRBD1,TRBJ2-7,NA,TRBV4-3,CASSQRLGQGAYEQYF,TGCGCCAGCAGCCAAAGGCTGGGGCAGGGGGCCTACGAGCAGTACTTC
NA,TRBJ1-1,NA,TRBV5-6,CASSLGVGVRNTEAFF,TGTGCCAGCAGCTTGGGTGTAGGGGTTAGGAACACTGAAGCTTTCTTT
TRBD1,TRBJ1-2,NA,TRBV7-2,CASSSGQGGGYTF,TGTGCCAGCAGCTCGGGACAGGGGGGTGGCTACACCTTC
NA,TRBJ2-6,once,TRBV19,CASTSDGANVLTF,TGTGCCAGTACGAGCGATGGGGCCAACGTCCTGACTTTC
NA,TRBJ2-1,NA,TRBV6-2/TRBV6-3,CASSWTEVYNEQFF,TGTGCCAGCAGTTGGACAGAGGTCTACAATGAGCAGTTCTTC
NA,TRBJ2-3,NA,TRBV27,CASSLIRGGDTQYF,TGTGCCAGCAGTTTAATTAGGGGGGGAGATACGCAGTATTTT
TRBD2,TRBJ2-7,NA,TRBV28,CASSLSPTKREWYEQYF,TGTGCCAGCAGTTTATCCCCCACTAAGCGGGAGTGGTACGAGCAGTACTTC
NA,TRBJ1-2,NA,TRBV7-9,CASSTTGNYGYTF,TGTGCCAGCAGCACCACAGGGAACTATGGCTACACCTTC
NA,TRBJ2-7,NA,TRBV28,CASSPVHGKQYF,TGTGCCAGCAGTCCCGTGCACGGGAAGCAGTACTTC
TRBD2,TRBJ2-1,NA,TRBV6-1,CASSEADSGGWDEQFF,TGTGCCAGCAGTGAAGCGGATAGCGGGGGGTGGGATGAGCAGTTCTTC
NA,TRBJ2-5,once,TRBV20-1,CSAVQETQYF,TGCAGTGCCGTCCAAGAGACCCAGTACTTC
NA,TRBJ1-1,few,TRBV15,CATSRTGNTEAFF,TGTGCCACCAGCAGAACAGGGAACACTGAAGCTTTCTTT
NA,TRBJ1-2,NA,TRBV7-2,CASSSGGYGYTF,TGTGCCAGCAGCTCCGGGGGATATGGCTACACCTTC
NA,TRBJ1-1,NA,TRBV5-4,CASSSSASGDTEAFF,TGTGCCAGCAGCTCTTCGGCCTCGGGGGACACTGAAGCTTTCTTT
TRBD1,TRBJ2-7,NA,TRBV28,CASSTGQVYEQYF,TGTGCCAGCAGTACGGGACAGGTCTACGAGCAGTACTTC
TRBD2,TRBJ2-3,NA,TRBV3-1/TRBV3-2,CASSQRGITDTQYF,TGTGCCAGCTCTCAGCGGGGGATTACAGATACGCAGTATTTT
TRBD2,TRBJ2-5,many,TRBV5-5,CASSPRTSGIETQYF,TGTGCCAGCAGCCCTAGGACTAGCGGGATTGAGACCCAGTACTTC